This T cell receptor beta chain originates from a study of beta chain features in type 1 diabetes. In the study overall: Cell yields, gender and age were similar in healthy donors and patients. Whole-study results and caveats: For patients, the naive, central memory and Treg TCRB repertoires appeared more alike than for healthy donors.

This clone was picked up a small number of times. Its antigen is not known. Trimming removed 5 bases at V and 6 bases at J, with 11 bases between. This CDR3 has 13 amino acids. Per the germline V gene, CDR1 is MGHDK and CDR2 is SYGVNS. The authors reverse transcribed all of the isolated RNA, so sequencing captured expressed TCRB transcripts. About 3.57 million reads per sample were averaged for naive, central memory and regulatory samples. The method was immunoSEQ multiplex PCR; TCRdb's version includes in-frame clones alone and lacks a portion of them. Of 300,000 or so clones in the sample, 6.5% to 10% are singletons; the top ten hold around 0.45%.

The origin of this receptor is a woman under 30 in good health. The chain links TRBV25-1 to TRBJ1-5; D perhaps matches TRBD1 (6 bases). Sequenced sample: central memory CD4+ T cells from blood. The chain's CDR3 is CASSTGLGQPQHF. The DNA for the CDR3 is TGTGCCAGCAGTACAGGGCTAGGTCAGCCCCAGCATTTT.